This paragraph reports one T cell receptor (beta chain). In the original processing: In the immunoSEQ data, sequences were junction-only and lacked quality scores, so filtering differed. The table came from immunoSEQ multiplex PCR; TCRdb's copy has only in-frame clones and leaves some out. The V and J calls and the clone size are those of that table, but D and trimming were determined from the DNA. The data contain some 530,000 clones, roughly 80% of them seen just once; the ten biggest clones take up more than 9.5%. The sample comes from a study of shared clonotypes between healthy human individuals. The sample was PBMCs. The receptor comes from a woman aged 40 to 50 in good health. Some clones in this sample may be carry-over from other donors' samples.

CDR3 coding DNA: TGTGCCAGCAGCTTCTCGGGTTCTGGAAACACCATATATTTT. Its protein product is CASSFSGSGNTIYF. V gene TRBV7-6 combines with J gene TRBJ1-3; D uncertain. The CDR3 has 14 residues. Trimming removed 3 bases from V and 1 base from J, with 7 bases in between. Germline V gives CDR1 SGHVS, CDR2 FNYEAQ.